The 8 T cell receptor beta chains in this list originate from one sample, sequenced in a study of OX40 agonist ivuxolimab in advanced cancers. This table comes from immunoSEQ multiplex PCR, and its TCRdb copy is limited to in-frame clones, with some not included. The sample includes 8,500 to 9,000 clones, about three quarters of them seen just once. Sequencing used CD4+ or CD8+ T cells sorted from blood, obtained in a trial of the OX40 agonist ivuxolimab. The receptors here all came from an adult with an advanced solid tumor such as melanoma, head and neck, liver or kidney cancer.

V is TRBV15 and J is TRBJ2-1, with 8 bases identical to TRBD2. The CDR3 spans 15 residues. V shed 6 bases, J shed 4 bases, and the junction held 8 bases outside the gene matches. CDR1 is LNHNV and CDR2 is YYDKDF in the germline V gene (reference sequence). CDR3 residues: CATSPAGGLYNEQFF. CDR3 sequence (DNA): TGTGCCACCAGTCCCGCGGGGGGCCTTTACAATGAGCAGTTCTTC.

This clone was seen a single time. The rearrangement joins TRBV7-9 to TRBJ2-1, with D perhaps given as TRBD1 or TRBD2 (5 bases each). This CDR3 has 14 amino acids. The germline gives CDR1 SEHNR, CDR2 FQNEAQ (reference sequence). V was shortened by 4 bases and J by 8 bases, with 15 bases between the two germline ends. The CDR3 protein is CASSSQGVNDEQFF. The CDR3 DNA reads TGTGCCAGCAGCTCCCAGGGAGTTAATGATGAGCAGTTCTTC.

This chain links TRBV7-9 with TRBJ2-1; D unclear. This CDR3 has 14 amino acids. Per the germline V gene, CDR1 is SEHNR and CDR2 is FQNEAQ (reference sequence). V gave up 0 bases and J gave up 8 bases, with 11 bases separating them. For the CDR3, the DNA is TGTGCCAGCAGCTTAGCGAAGCTAAGGGATGAGCAGTTCTTC. This codes for CASSLAKLRDEQFF.

This clone was observed once. The chain joins TRBV6-5 to TRBJ2-3, with D unresolved. The CDR3 length is 13 residues. Trimming pared 0 bases from V and 8 bases from J, leaving 9 bases between. Germline V gene lookup returns CDR1 MNHEY and CDR2 SVGAGI. CDR3: CASSYSTISTQYF. The CDR3 DNA sequence: TGTGCCAGCAGTTACTCGACGATCTCTACGCAGTATTTT.

This clone was seen only once. CDR3 sequence reads: CASSYSGEKLFF. The DNA for the CDR3 is TGTGCCAGCAGTTACTCGGGAGAAAAACTGTTTTTT. The chain links TRBV6-5 to TRBJ1-4, with D uncertain. V dropped 0 bases and J dropped 8 bases, with 4 bases sitting between them. This CDR3 contains 12 residues. From germline, CDR1 is MNHEY and CDR2 SVGAGI.

This chain connects TRBV5-1 to TRBJ2-7; 9 bases fit TRBD2. After removal of 6 bases from V and 2 bases from J, the junction contained 12 bases not matched to a gene. Germline values: CDR1 SGHRS, CDR2 YFSETQ. The CDR3 is 16 residues long. DNA for the CDR3: TGCGCCAGCAACCCTGCCCCGGCGGGAGGGCCCTACGAGCAGTACTTC. Its protein product is CASNPAPAGGPYEQYF.

This clone has a handful of counts. V gene TRBV6-4 combines with J gene TRBJ1-1; TRBD1 aligns across 8 bases. Trimming took 0 bases from V and 6 from J; bases not matched to a gene: 9. The CDR3 has 16 amino acids. Per germline, CDR1 MRHNA and CDR2 SNTAGT. The CDR3 DNA reads TGTGCCAGCAGTGACTCTGATAGGGACAGGAGGGCTGAAGCTTTCTTT. It is translated as CASSDSDRDRRAEAFF.

The V call is TRBV27, the J call TRBJ1-2; 9 bases are a match to TRBD1. Germline lookup yields CDR1 MNHEY and CDR2 SMNVEV (reference sequence). Trimming cost V 6 bases and J 4 bases; bases outside gene matches: 3. This CDR3 is built from 13 residues. The CDR3 spells CASREQGAYGYTF. The CDR3 coding sequence is TGTGCCAGCAGAGAACAGGGGGCCTATGGCTACACCTTC.